The sequence of this T cell receptor (beta chain) was determined in a study of CD4 T cells in relation to SARS-CoV-2 and coronaviruses (dated by TCRdb to the early 2020s). For context, the study as a whole: In the ViraFEST assay, PBMCs were cultured with antigen for under 13 days, after which TCR beta CDR3s were sequenced to identify antigen-specific clonal expansions. The negative reference condition was either a culture with an HIV-1 Nef peptide pool or a culture with no peptide. Samples from a few pre-COVID donors and the naive versus memory experiments were sequenced with the Adaptive Biotechnologies TCR-sequencing kit; other data were Illumina-based. The study assessed, at the TCR clonotype level, memory CD4+ T cell crossreactivity between SARS-CoV-2 and common cold coronavirus spike proteins. For other donors in the study, expansion assays were sequenced with a different, Illumina-based TCR-beta assay. Shared crossreactive spike epitopes were mapped to their HLA restriction using patient-derived lymphoblastoid cell lines.

On this clone itself: Its antigen has not been determined. No much larger clonotype is one base removed from it; base qualities were not supplied.

V is shortened by 6 bases, J by 8 bases, and the region joining them spans 17 bases. The CDR3 holds 13 amino acids from the cysteine to the phenylalanine. Left in the record is the CDR3 DNA by itself, 39 bases read in frame from the first base. CD4+ T cells from unexposed donors were collected before the COVID-19 pandemic (2011-2018). After around ten days of culture, CD4+ T cells were isolated with the EasySep CD4+ T cell isolation kit. As far as cell numbers permitted, CD4+ T cells from unexposed donors were tested for reactivity against SARS-CoV-2 S and N as well as four spike pools from common cold coronaviruses. Each well received 2.2 million or so PBMCs, cultured in IMDM supplemented with roughly 5.3% human AB serum and 9.5 to 10 IU/ml IL-2. Half of the culture medium was replaced with fresh IL-2-containing medium on days 3 and 7. Each peptide culture condition was generally run in triplicate replicate wells. The leukapheresis product for the unexposed donors was obtained through commercial purchase. PBMCs were isolated from leukapheresis product or whole blood by Ficoll-Paque PLUS gradient centrifugation. PBMCs were either cryopreserved at -140 degrees C or used fresh in the expansion assay. The QIAamp Micro DNA Kit was used to extract genomic DNA from the CD4+ T cells.

Study-level results and caveats: Crossreactive clones showed significantly weaker SARS-CoV-2-driven expansion than monoreactive clones, consistent with antigenic imprinting. Small numbers of patients and of tested TCRs were a limitation of the study. No donor contributed both pre-pandemic and post-infection samples, which limited tracing the source of pre-existing responses. Memory CD4+ clonotypes crossrecognizing SARS-CoV-2 and at least one common cold coronavirus spike were found in around 71% of donors. Since the crossreactivity analysis centred on spike protein, crossreactivity against other viral proteins was not assessed.

The library was made by the immunoSEQ multiplex PCR assay. On the authors' methods: Preprocessing removed nonproductive sequences and CDR3s not starting with C, not ending with F or W, or shorter than 7 amino acids. The MANAFEST web app was used to call antigen-specific clonotypes on the basis of expansion compared with the reference and with other culture wells. A clone counted as positive if significantly expanded in 2 of 3 replicate wells versus the reference culture at FDR below 0.05. To be called positive, a clone also had to show significant expansion compared with every other tandem well and an odds ratio greater than 5. Pairwise Levenshtein distance, computed with the stringdist R package after three terminal residues were trimmed from each end, was used as the measure of CDR3 homology. TCRdb re-hosts the immuneACCESS table, in-frame sequences only. Its copies lack some clones; in the studies checked, an unresolved V gene accounts for under half of them, and the cause for the rest is not known. V and J calls and clone size are copied from that table; D and trimming were computed from the DNA. The sample table holds tens of thousands of clones, of which about four fifths were seen once. Roughly 15% of the sample is in the top ten clones.

The TCR comes from a human donor in good health. The chain is encoded by TRBV12-3 or TRBV12-4 joined to TRBJ2-7; a weak D assignment points to TRBD1 (7 bases agree). What was sequenced was CD4+ T cells from PBMCs, cultured in vitro. The nucleotides are TGTGCCAGCAGCGATCATCAGGGGGGTAAGCAGTACTTC. It encodes CASSDHQGGKQYF.